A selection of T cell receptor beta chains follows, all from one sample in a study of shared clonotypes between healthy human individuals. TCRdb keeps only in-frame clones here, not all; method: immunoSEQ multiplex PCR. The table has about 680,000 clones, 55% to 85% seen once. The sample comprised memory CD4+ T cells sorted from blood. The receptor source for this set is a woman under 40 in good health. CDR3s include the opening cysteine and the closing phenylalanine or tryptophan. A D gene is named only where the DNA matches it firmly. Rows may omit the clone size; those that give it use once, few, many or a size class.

CDR3 protein: CASKGEGAANQPQHF
CDR3 DNA: TGTGCCAGCAAGGGTGAAGGGGCAGCAAATCAGCCCCAGCATTTT
D gene: NA
V gene: TRBV2
J gene: TRBJ1-5
clone size: once

CDR3 protein: CASSISGLSYAVYNEQFF
CDR3 DNA: TGTGCCAGTAGTATTAGCGGTCTCAGTTATGCGGTCTACAATGAGCAGTTCTTC
D gene: NA
V gene: TRBV19
J gene: TRBJ2-1
clone size: NA

CDR3 protein: CAIGEGEGNTEAFF
CDR3 DNA: TGTGCCATCGGGGAGGGGGAGGGGAACACTGAAGCTTTCTTT
D gene: NA
V gene: TRBV10-3
J gene: TRBJ1-1
clone size: few

CDR3 protein: CASSLVRIPYEQYF
CDR3 DNA: TGTGCCAGCAGCTTAGTACGTATACCCTACGAGCAGTACTTC
D gene: NA
V gene: TRBV7-3
J gene: TRBJ2-7
clone size: NA

CDR3 protein: CASGVAGTYEQYF
CDR3 DNA: TGTGCCAGCGGGGTAGCGGGAACCTACGAGCAGTACTTC
D gene: TRBD2
V gene: TRBV6-6
J gene: TRBJ2-7
clone size: many

CDR3 protein: CASSPSTSGRPGELFF
CDR3 DNA: TGTGCCAGCTCACCGTCGACTAGCGGGAGACCCGGGGAGCTGTTTTTT
D gene: TRBD2
V gene: TRBV18
J gene: TRBJ2-2
clone size: few

CDR3 protein: CASTKAWRDSEQYF
CDR3 DNA: TGTGCCAGCACCAAAGCTTGGCGGGACAGCGAGCAGTACTTC
D gene: NA
V gene: TRBV28
J gene: TRBJ2-7
clone size: NA

CDR3 protein: CASTYLLGTEAFF
CDR3 DNA: TGTGCCAGCACGTATTTATTGGGCACTGAAGCTTTCTTT
D gene: NA
V gene: TRBV2
J gene: TRBJ1-1
clone size: NA

CDR3 protein: CATRTGHGYTF
CDR3 DNA: TGTGCCACCCGGACAGGTCATGGCTACACCTTC
D gene: TRBD1
V gene: TRBV19
J gene: TRBJ1-2
clone size: NA

CDR3 protein: CASSGAGTSQSEQYF
CDR3 DNA: TGTGCCAGCAGCGGGGCCGGGACTAGCCAGTCCGAGCAGTACTTC
D gene: TRBD2
V gene: TRBV2
J gene: TRBJ2-7
clone size: once

CDR3 protein: CASSYSFSNNEQFF
CDR3 DNA: TGTGCCAGCAGTTACTCTTTCAGTAACAATGAGCAGTTCTTC
D gene: NA
V gene: TRBV6-5
J gene: TRBJ2-1
clone size: NA

CDR3 protein: CASSGSGRSQPQHF
CDR3 DNA: TGTGCCAGCAGCGGAAGTGGTAGGAGCCAGCCCCAGCATTTT
D gene: NA
V gene: TRBV7-9
J gene: TRBJ1-5
clone size: NA

CDR3 protein: CASSPPRAGGRVYEQYF
CDR3 DNA: TGTGCCAGCTCACCACCGCGAGCGGGAGGGCGTGTATACGAGCAGTACTTC
D gene: TRBD2
V gene: TRBV18
J gene: TRBJ2-7
clone size: NA

CDR3 protein: CASSSGTSFGEQFF
CDR3 DNA: TGTGCCAGCAGCTCCGGGACTAGCTTTGGGGAGCAGTTCTTC
D gene: TRBD2
V gene: TRBV11-2
J gene: TRBJ2-1
clone size: few

CDR3 protein: CASTPTTGPHAQHF
CDR3 DNA: TGTGCCAGCACTCCTACGACAGGCCCGCACGCCCAGCATTTT
D gene: NA
V gene: TRBV6-1
J gene: TRBJ1-5
clone size: few

CDR3 protein: CASSDGHLSNQPQHF
CDR3 DNA: TGTGCCAGCAGTGACGGCCACCTTAGCAATCAGCCCCAGCATTTT
D gene: NA
V gene: TRBV6-1
J gene: TRBJ1-5
clone size: NA

CDR3 protein: CASSLVTRPDYGYTF
CDR3 DNA: TGTGCCAGCAGCTTGGTTACCAGGCCGGACTATGGCTACACCTTC
D gene: NA
V gene: TRBV5-4
J gene: TRBJ1-2
clone size: NA

CDR3 protein: CAWSVSGTGANVLTF
CDR3 DNA: TGTGCCTGGAGTGTATCGGGGACTGGGGCCAACGTCCTGACTTTC
D gene: NA
V gene: TRBV30
J gene: TRBJ2-6
clone size: once

CDR3 protein: CSARLYNEQFF
CDR3 DNA: TGCAGTGCTAGACTGTACAATGAGCAGTTCTTC
D gene: NA
V gene: TRBV20-1
J gene: TRBJ2-1
clone size: NA

CDR3 protein: CASSNGLAGGGDTQYF
CDR3 DNA: TGTGCCAGCTCAAATGGACTAGCGGGAGGAGGAGATACGCAGTATTTT
D gene: TRBD2
V gene: TRBV9
J gene: TRBJ2-3
clone size: NA

CDR3 protein: CASSLGNLGGEQYF
CDR3 DNA: TGTGCCAGCAGTTTAGGTAACTTGGGGGGCGAGCAGTACTTC
D gene: NA
V gene: TRBV27
J gene: TRBJ2-7
clone size: NA

CDR3 protein: CASSVEMAGNTIYF
CDR3 DNA: TGTGCCAGCAGCGTAGAGATGGCGGGAAACACCATATATTTT
D gene: NA
V gene: TRBV9
J gene: TRBJ1-3
clone size: many

CDR3 protein: CASSVEGYPRETQYF
CDR3 DNA: TGTGCCAGCAGCGTAGAAGGCTACCCGCGGGAGACCCAGTACTTC
D gene: NA
V gene: TRBV9
J gene: TRBJ2-5
clone size: NA

CDR3 protein: CASSRGRIDYEQYF
CDR3 DNA: TGCGCCAGCAGCAGGGGACGGATAGACTACGAGCAGTACTTC
D gene: NA
V gene: TRBV5-1
J gene: TRBJ2-7
clone size: NA

CDR3 protein: CASSFDYGYTF
CDR3 DNA: TGTGCCAGCAGTTTCGACTATGGCTACACCTTC
D gene: NA
V gene: TRBV28
J gene: TRBJ1-2
clone size: NA

CDR3 protein: CASSHRQTGNTEAFF
CDR3 DNA: TGTGCCAGCAGCCACCGACAGACAGGGAACACTGAAGCTTTCTTT
D gene: NA
V gene: TRBV5-8
J gene: TRBJ1-1
clone size: NA

CDR3 protein: CASSFGQAPNEQYF
CDR3 DNA: TGTGCCAGCAGCTTTGGACAGGCACCTAACGAGCAGTACTTC
D gene: TRBD1
V gene: TRBV7-2
J gene: TRBJ2-7
clone size: NA

CDR3 protein: CASSLGGGPLKQYF
CDR3 DNA: TGTGCCAGCAGCTTAGGGGGAGGACCCCTCAAGCAGTACTTC
D gene: NA
V gene: TRBV7-2
J gene: TRBJ2-5
clone size: NA

CDR3 protein: CAPWASGSGEQFF
CDR3 DNA: TGTGCGCCCTGGGCTAGCGGGAGCGGAGAGCAGTTCTTC
D gene: TRBD2
V gene: TRBV6-4
J gene: TRBJ2-1
clone size: NA

CDR3 protein: CASSLGPQGDYGYTF
CDR3 DNA: TGCGCCAGCAGCTTGGGTCCCCAGGGAGACTATGGCTACACCTTC
D gene: NA
V gene: TRBV5-1
J gene: TRBJ1-2
clone size: NA

CDR3 protein: CSVRAMAGTEAFF
CDR3 DNA: TGCAGCGTCCGAGCGATGGCTGGCACTGAAGCTTTCTTT
D gene: NA
V gene: TRBV29-1
J gene: TRBJ1-1
clone size: NA

CDR3 protein: CASSGASIGSMNTEAFF
CDR3 DNA: TGCGCCAGCAGCGGGGCTTCAATTGGTTCCATGAACACTGAAGCTTTCTTT
D gene: NA
V gene: TRBV5-1
J gene: TRBJ1-1
clone size: NA

CDR3 protein: CASRIESSQPQHF
CDR3 DNA: TGTGCCAGCAGAATTGAATCGTCCCAGCCCCAGCATTTT
D gene: NA
V gene: TRBV2
J gene: TRBJ1-5
clone size: NA

CDR3 protein: CASSLVVEDEQYF
CDR3 DNA: TGTGCCAGCAGCTTGGTGGTGGAAGACGAGCAGTACTTC
D gene: NA
V gene: TRBV5-4
J gene: TRBJ2-7
clone size: NA

CDR3 protein: CASSAGQGAYNEQFF
CDR3 DNA: TGCGCCAGCAGCGCGGGACAGGGGGCCTACAATGAGCAGTTCTTC
D gene: TRBD1
V gene: TRBV5-1
J gene: TRBJ2-1
clone size: few